This TCR beta chain stems from a study of T cell responses to AZD1222 COVID-19 vaccine. Overall study results and limits: At study baseline, merely several AZD1222 recipients were seropositive. Spike-specific TCR breadth and depth both grew after two AZD1222 doses. There were vaccine-associated CD4 TCRs across spike, dominant at 160-218 and 743-854. A mostly white British donor set with more females was recruited, and clonal diversity was possibly underestimated.

As regards this clone: The antigen is undetermined.

Profiling relied on immunoSEQ multiplex PCR, and the TCRdb table lists in-frame clones only, not all of them. This repertoire shows 150,000 or so clones, around 94% found once; its top ten account for more than 0.8%. This TCR came from an adult in good health. Sequencing was performed on peripheral blood, taken on day 0 of AZD1222 vaccination.

The DNA of the CDR3 is TGTGCCAGCAGCCGGGGACAGGGGCGGAACACCATATATTTT. Translation: CASSRGQGRNTIYF. This chain links TRBV28 with TRBJ1-3, with TRBD1 matching over 10 bases. V dropped 6 bases and J dropped 7; count of bases not matched to a gene: 6. Germline CDR1 is MDHEN and CDR2 is SYDVKM. The CDR3 has 14 amino acids.